A selection of T cell receptor beta chains follows, all from one sample in a study of CD4 and CD8 cells across lung adenocarcinoma regions. TCRdb reanalysed the PCR reads using MiXCR and keeps one entry per CDR3 protein. Found here are over 5,500 distinct CDR3 sequences, approximately 50% of them singletons; the top ten hold roughly 19%. Sequencing was performed on CD8+ T cells from the center of a lung tumor. The source is a female donor with lung adenocarcinoma. The CD4 and CD8 labels of this study may be unreliable. The CDR3 runs from the conserved cysteine through the conserved F or W. Fields, in order: CDR3 protein, V gene, D gene, clone size, J gene. The D gene is left open where the match is weak. A row's size may be missing; if present it is once, few, many or a size class.

cdr3_aa: CASSLNFWGQADTDTQYF; v_call: TRBV7-3; d_call: .; clone_size: medium-sized; j_call: TRBJ2-3
cdr3_aa: CARKLSGRVPETQYF; v_call: TRBV6-1; d_call: .; clone_size: .; j_call: TRBJ2-3
cdr3_aa: CASSDPAFTGGYADTQYF; v_call: TRBV6-1; d_call: TRBD1; clone_size: .; j_call: TRBJ2-3
cdr3_aa: CASSVHASYSTEKQFF; v_call: TRBV6-1; d_call: .; clone_size: .; j_call: TRBJ2-2
cdr3_aa: CASTREGGVGVGAFF; v_call: TRBV6-1; d_call: .; clone_size: .; j_call: TRBJ1-1
cdr3_aa: CASMPGGDNEQFF; v_call: TRBV19; d_call: TRBD2; clone_size: .; j_call: TRBJ2-1
cdr3_aa: CASSRDTSGQFF; v_call: TRBV11-3; d_call: TRBD2; clone_size: medium-sized; j_call: TRBJ2-1
cdr3_aa: CARAGGLDAQFF; v_call: TRBV6-1; d_call: .; clone_size: .; j_call: TRBJ2-1
cdr3_aa: CASSDHSSRGGSYNEQFF; v_call: TRBV6-4; d_call: .; clone_size: medium-sized; j_call: TRBJ2-1
cdr3_aa: CASSLAQGSNEKLFF; v_call: TRBV7-9; d_call: .; clone_size: .; j_call: TRBJ1-4
cdr3_aa: CRGTGLGAEDMQYF; v_call: TRBV12-3/TRBV12-4; d_call: .; clone_size: .; j_call: .
cdr3_aa: CASSLTRTASTDTQYF; v_call: TRBV7-3; d_call: .; clone_size: many; j_call: TRBJ2-3
cdr3_aa: CASSRTSGLDEQYF; v_call: TRBV7-2; d_call: TRBD2; clone_size: medium-sized; j_call: TRBJ2-7
cdr3_aa: CASSEVAGGSYNEQFF; v_call: TRBV6-1; d_call: TRBD2; clone_size: .; j_call: TRBJ2-1
cdr3_aa: CASRRVGPPPDTQYF; v_call: TRBV11-3; d_call: .; clone_size: once; j_call: .
cdr3_aa: CASSPSTGGYEQYF; v_call: TRBV7-8; d_call: TRBD1; clone_size: medium-sized; j_call: TRBJ2-7
cdr3_aa: CASSTQGVSTGELFF; v_call: TRBV9; d_call: TRBD1; clone_size: .; j_call: TRBJ2-2
cdr3_aa: CASSQTGTSGTNEQFF; v_call: TRBV7-3; d_call: TRBD2; clone_size: medium-sized; j_call: TRBJ2-1
cdr3_aa: CASSLGGEEETQYF; v_call: TRBV12-3/TRBV12-4; d_call: .; clone_size: .; j_call: TRBJ2-5
cdr3_aa: CASSDSAEVKGATDTQYF; v_call: TRBV6-4; d_call: .; clone_size: few; j_call: TRBJ2-3
cdr3_aa: CASTFGLGPRETQYF; v_call: TRBV7-2; d_call: .; clone_size: large; j_call: TRBJ2-5
cdr3_aa: CAGPGGRNQETQYF; v_call: TRBV7-2; d_call: .; clone_size: once; j_call: TRBJ2-5
cdr3_aa: CASSQDSGAGTKNIQYF; v_call: TRBV14; d_call: .; clone_size: .; j_call: TRBJ2-4
cdr3_aa: CASTGGRATDTQYF; v_call: TRBV6-1; d_call: TRBD2; clone_size: .; j_call: .
cdr3_aa: CASSEGHSGAYVQYF; v_call: TRBV6-1; d_call: .; clone_size: .; j_call: TRBJ2-7
cdr3_aa: CAWSVPLGEGAADTQYF; v_call: TRBV30; d_call: .; clone_size: .; j_call: TRBJ2-3
cdr3_aa: CASSLAGRGSYEQYF; v_call: TRBV7-2; d_call: .; clone_size: few; j_call: TRBJ2-7
cdr3_aa: CASGGRGAEDTQYF; v_call: TRBV6-1; d_call: TRBD2; clone_size: .; j_call: .
cdr3_aa: CASRSARVGGQEAKDTQYF; v_call: TRBV6-1; d_call: .; clone_size: once; j_call: TRBJ2-3
cdr3_aa: CASSEYLGEQFF; v_call: TRBV7-2; d_call: .; clone_size: many; j_call: TRBJ2-1
cdr3_aa: CASTTRGPGEKLFF; v_call: TRBV12-3/TRBV12-4; d_call: .; clone_size: few; j_call: TRBJ1-4
cdr3_aa: CASSLGAYEQYF; v_call: TRBV12-3/TRBV12-4; d_call: .; clone_size: .; j_call: .
cdr3_aa: CASSDSTAGANVLTF; v_call: TRBV6-4; d_call: .; clone_size: many; j_call: TRBJ2-6
cdr3_aa: CASSLKLAGVRSYNEQFF; v_call: TRBV12-3/TRBV12-4; d_call: TRBD2; clone_size: many; j_call: TRBJ2-1
cdr3_aa: CASSLEAGCAPYGEQFF; v_call: TRBV7-6; d_call: .; clone_size: .; j_call: TRBJ2-1
cdr3_aa: CASGTGDTHSDTQYF; v_call: TRBV6-1; d_call: TRBD1; clone_size: .; j_call: TRBJ2-5
cdr3_aa: CASSGSWTENTGELFF; v_call: TRBV25-1; d_call: .; clone_size: many; j_call: TRBJ2-2
cdr3_aa: CASRPGGTAKNTQYF; v_call: TRBV6-1; d_call: .; clone_size: .; j_call: TRBJ2-4
cdr3_aa: CATSTGTGGGPGTKDTQYF; v_call: TRBV24-1; d_call: TRBD1; clone_size: .; j_call: .
cdr3_aa: CASTPTRSSYEQFF; v_call: TRBV6-1; d_call: .; clone_size: .; j_call: TRBJ2-1
cdr3_aa: CASSEGGGGGGATDTQYF; v_call: TRBV6-1; d_call: TRBD2; clone_size: once; j_call: .
cdr3_aa: CASIGGRDQETQYF; v_call: TRBV6-1; d_call: .; clone_size: .; j_call: TRBJ2-5
cdr3_aa: CASSDRASGVGDTNTQYF; v_call: TRBV6-1; d_call: .; clone_size: .; j_call: TRBJ2-3
cdr3_aa: CASSFLENEQFF; v_call: TRBV7-8; d_call: .; clone_size: .; j_call: .
cdr3_aa: CASSLSGIGYEQYF; v_call: TRBV27; d_call: .; clone_size: .; j_call: TRBJ2-7
cdr3_aa: CASRGTTDNEQFF; v_call: TRBV6-6; d_call: TRBD2; clone_size: medium-sized; j_call: TRBJ2-1
cdr3_aa: CASSPRQLTGFYDEQYF; v_call: TRBV5-1; d_call: .; clone_size: few; j_call: TRBJ2-7
cdr3_aa: CASSYTGAYEQYF; v_call: TRBV6-5; d_call: .; clone_size: .; j_call: TRBJ2-7
cdr3_aa: CASSPSWPGPKGSSPLHF; v_call: TRBV6-1; d_call: .; clone_size: medium-sized; j_call: TRBJ1-6
cdr3_aa: CASSEQRNTEAFF; v_call: TRBV10-2; d_call: .; clone_size: many; j_call: TRBJ1-1
cdr3_aa: CASNLAGAYNEQFF; v_call: TRBV7-9; d_call: TRBD2; clone_size: .; j_call: TRBJ2-1
cdr3_aa: CASQGTGGYEQYF; v_call: TRBV11-1; d_call: TRBD1; clone_size: few; j_call: .
cdr3_aa: CASSDSKREGPYNEQFF; v_call: TRBV6-4; d_call: TRBD2; clone_size: .; j_call: TRBJ2-1